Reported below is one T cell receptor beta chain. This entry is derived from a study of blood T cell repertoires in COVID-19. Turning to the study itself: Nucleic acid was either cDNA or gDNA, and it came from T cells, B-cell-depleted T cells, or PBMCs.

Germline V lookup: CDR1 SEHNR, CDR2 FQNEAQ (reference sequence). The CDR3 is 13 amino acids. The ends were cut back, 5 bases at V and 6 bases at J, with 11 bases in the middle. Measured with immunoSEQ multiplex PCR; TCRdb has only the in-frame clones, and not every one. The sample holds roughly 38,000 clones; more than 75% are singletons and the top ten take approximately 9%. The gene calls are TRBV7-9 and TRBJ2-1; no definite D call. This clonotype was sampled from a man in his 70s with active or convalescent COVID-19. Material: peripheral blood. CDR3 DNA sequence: TGTGCCAGCAGCCCGACCCCGGGCAATGAGCAGTTCTTC. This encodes CASSPTPGNEQFF.